One sample yielded the 6 T cell receptor beta chains listed below, sequenced in a study of cytomegalovirus exposure and HLA in healthy donors. Some clones are missing from TCRdb's copy, which holds only in-frame ones; the method was immunoSEQ multiplex PCR. Of 150,000 to 200,000 clones listed, 65% to 90% are singletons. Sequencing input: PBMCs. The receptors were sampled from a woman younger than 30 in good health and CMV-seronegative.

V is TRBV7-2 and J is TRBJ2-7, with 7 nucleotides matching TRBD1. The CDR3 consists of 15 residues. Trimming removed 5 bases from V and 2 bases from J; junction bases left unmatched: 9. The germline CDR1 and CDR2 sequences are SGHTA and FQGNSA. The CDR3 region is CASSQLGGAPYEQYF. CDR3 DNA: TGTGCCAGCAGCCAGCTAGGGGGCGCCCCCTACGAGCAGTACTTC.

The chain has TRBV19 and TRBJ1-2; the match to TRBD1 covers 8 bases. This CDR3 is 16 amino acids long. From germline, CDR1 is LNHDA and CDR2 SQIVND (reference sequence). V shed 6 bases, J shed 0 bases, and the junction held 9 bases outside the gene matches. CDR3 loop: CASRVWGDRTNYGYTF. The CDR3, as DNA: TGTGCCAGTAGAGTATGGGGGGACAGGACTAACTATGGCTACACCTTC.

The chain joins TRBV6-1 to TRBJ2-7; 10 positions agree with TRBD1. V lost 5 bases to trimming and J lost 4 bases; unmatched junction nucleotides: 5. CDR1 and CDR2 from the germline V gene are MNHNS and SASEGT. The length of the CDR3 is 14 residues. CDR3: CASSRGQGFYEQYF. The DNA for the CDR3 is TGTGCCAGCAGTCGGGGACAGGGGTTTTACGAGCAGTACTTC.

V is TRBV14 and J is TRBJ2-3, with a possible D match to TRBD2 (6 bases). The CDR3 length is 19 residues. In germline, CDR1 is SGHDN, CDR2 FVKESK. Trimming removed 1 base from V and 6 bases from J, with 26 bases in between. The CDR3 is CASSQGGRLVGSEGDTQYF. The CDR3 DNA is TGTGCCAGCAGCCAAGGGGGTAGACTAGTAGGATCCGAAGGGGATACGCAGTATTTT.

The V call is TRBV27, the J call TRBJ2-1; TRBD1 matches 8 bases. The V gene's germline CDR1 is MNHEY and CDR2 SMNVEV (reference sequence). V gave up 6 bases and J gave up 0 bases; unmatched junction bases: 7. The CDR3 has 16 amino acids. The CDR3 DNA follows: TGTGCCAGCAGGGAGAGGACAGGGAGCTCCTACAATGAGCAGTTCTTC. Amino acids: CASRERTGSSYNEQFF.

This rearrangement joins TRBV4-1 to TRBJ2-1, with 7 nucleotides matching TRBD2. CDR3 length equals 14 residues. After removal of 0 bases from V and 8 bases from J, the junction contained 4 bases not matched to a gene. The germline V gene encodes CDR1 MGHRA and CDR2 YSYEKL. CDR3 amino acids: CASSQEGGPYEQFF. The CDR3 nucleotides are TGCGCCAGCAGCCAAGAGGGAGGGCCTTATGAGCAGTTCTTC.